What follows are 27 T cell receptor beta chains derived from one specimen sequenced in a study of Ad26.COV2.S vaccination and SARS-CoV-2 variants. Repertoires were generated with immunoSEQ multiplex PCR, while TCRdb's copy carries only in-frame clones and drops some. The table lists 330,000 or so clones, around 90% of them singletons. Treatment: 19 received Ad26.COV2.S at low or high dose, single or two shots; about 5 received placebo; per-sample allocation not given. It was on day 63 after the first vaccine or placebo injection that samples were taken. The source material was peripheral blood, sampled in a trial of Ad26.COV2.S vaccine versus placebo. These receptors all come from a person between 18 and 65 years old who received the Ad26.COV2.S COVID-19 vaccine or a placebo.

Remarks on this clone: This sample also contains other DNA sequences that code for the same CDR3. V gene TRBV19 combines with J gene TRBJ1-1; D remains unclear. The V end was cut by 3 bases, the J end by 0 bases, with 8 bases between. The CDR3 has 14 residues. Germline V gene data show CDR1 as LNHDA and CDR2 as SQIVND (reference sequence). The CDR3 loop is CASSILDLNTEAFF. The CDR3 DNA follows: TGTGCCAGTAGTATCTTGGATTTGAACACTGAAGCTTTCTTT.

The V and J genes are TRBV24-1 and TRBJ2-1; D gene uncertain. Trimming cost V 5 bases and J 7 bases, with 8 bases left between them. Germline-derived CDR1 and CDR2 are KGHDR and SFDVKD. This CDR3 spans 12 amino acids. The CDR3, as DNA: TGTGCCACCAGTGGGATTGAAAATGAGCAGTTCTTC. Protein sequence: CATSGIENEQFF.

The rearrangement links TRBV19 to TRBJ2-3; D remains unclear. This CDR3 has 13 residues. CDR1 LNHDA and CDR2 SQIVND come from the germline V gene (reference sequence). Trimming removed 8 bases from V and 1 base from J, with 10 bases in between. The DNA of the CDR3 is TGTGCCAGTGCGGCGCCTGGCACAGATACGCAGTATTTT. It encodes CASAAPGTDTQYF.

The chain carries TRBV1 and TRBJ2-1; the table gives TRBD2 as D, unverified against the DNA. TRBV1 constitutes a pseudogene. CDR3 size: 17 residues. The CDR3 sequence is CTSSPGSGLAGHNEQFF. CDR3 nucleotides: TGCACCAGCAGCCCCGGTTCAGGGCTAGCGGGGCACAATGAGCAGTTCTTC.

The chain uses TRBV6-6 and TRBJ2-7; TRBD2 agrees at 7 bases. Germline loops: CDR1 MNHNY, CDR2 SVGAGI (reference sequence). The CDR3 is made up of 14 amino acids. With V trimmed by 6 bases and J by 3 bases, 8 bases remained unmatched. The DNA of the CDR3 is TGTGCCAGCAGGCAGGGACTACCAGACTACGAGCAGTACTTC. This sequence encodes CASRQGLPDYEQYF.

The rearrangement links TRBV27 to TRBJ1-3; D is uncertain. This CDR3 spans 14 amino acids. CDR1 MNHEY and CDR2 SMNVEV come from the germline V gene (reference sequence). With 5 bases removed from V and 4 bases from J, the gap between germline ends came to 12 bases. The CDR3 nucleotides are TGTGCCAGCAGTCCCTATCCAATCGGAAACACCATATATTTT. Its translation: CASSPYPIGNTIYF.

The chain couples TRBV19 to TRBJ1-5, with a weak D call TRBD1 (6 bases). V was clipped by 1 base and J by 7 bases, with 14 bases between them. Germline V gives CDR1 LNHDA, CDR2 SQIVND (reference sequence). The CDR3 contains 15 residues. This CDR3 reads CASSIVGGGRQPQHF. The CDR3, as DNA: TGTGCCAGTAGTATAGTGGGGGGGGGCCGGCAGCCCCAGCATTTT. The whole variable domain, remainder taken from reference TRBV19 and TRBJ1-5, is DGGITQSPKYLFRKEGQNVTLSCEQNLNHDAMYWYRQDPGQGLRLIYYSQIVNDFQKGDIAEGYSVSREKKESFPLTVTSAQKNPTAFYLCASSIVGGGRQPQHFGDGTRLSIL.

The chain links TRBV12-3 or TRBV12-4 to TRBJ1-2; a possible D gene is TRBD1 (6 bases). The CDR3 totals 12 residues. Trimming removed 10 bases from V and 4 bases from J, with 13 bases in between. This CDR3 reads CATSQGFYGYTF. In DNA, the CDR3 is TGTGCCACTAGCCAGGGGTTCTATGGCTACACCTTC.

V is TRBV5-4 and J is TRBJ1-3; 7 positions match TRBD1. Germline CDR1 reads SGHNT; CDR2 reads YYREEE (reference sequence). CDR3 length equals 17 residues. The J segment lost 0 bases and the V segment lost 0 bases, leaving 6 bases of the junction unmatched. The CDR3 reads CASSLGSGGLSGNTIYF. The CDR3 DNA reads TGTGCCAGCAGCTTGGGCTCAGGGGGACTCTCTGGAAACACCATATATTTT.

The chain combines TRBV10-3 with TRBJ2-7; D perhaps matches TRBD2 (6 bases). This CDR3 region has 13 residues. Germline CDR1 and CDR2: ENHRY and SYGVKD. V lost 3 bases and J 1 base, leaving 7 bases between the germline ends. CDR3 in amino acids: CAISDRGSYEQYV. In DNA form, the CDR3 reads TGTGCCATCAGTGACCGGGGGTCCTACGAGCAGTACGTC.

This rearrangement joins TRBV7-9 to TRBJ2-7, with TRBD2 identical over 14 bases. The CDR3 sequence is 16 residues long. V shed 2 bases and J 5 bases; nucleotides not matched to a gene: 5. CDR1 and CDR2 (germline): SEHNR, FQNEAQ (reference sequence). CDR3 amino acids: CASSLSWGLAGDEQYF. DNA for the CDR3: TGTGCCAGCAGCTTAAGTTGGGGACTAGCGGGGGACGAGCAGTACTTC.

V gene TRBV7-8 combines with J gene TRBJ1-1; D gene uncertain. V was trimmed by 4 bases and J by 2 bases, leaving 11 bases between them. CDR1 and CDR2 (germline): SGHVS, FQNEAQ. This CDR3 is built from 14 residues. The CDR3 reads CASSYDRFNTEAFF. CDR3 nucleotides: TGTGCCAGCAGCTACGACCGATTTAACACTGAAGCTTTCTTT.

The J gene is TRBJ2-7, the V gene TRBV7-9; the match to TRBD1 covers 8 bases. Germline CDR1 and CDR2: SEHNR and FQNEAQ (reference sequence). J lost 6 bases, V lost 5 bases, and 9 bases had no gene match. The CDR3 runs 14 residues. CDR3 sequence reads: CASSTGQGTSEQYF. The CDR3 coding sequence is TGTGCCAGCAGCACCGGACAGGGTACGAGCGAGCAGTACTTC.

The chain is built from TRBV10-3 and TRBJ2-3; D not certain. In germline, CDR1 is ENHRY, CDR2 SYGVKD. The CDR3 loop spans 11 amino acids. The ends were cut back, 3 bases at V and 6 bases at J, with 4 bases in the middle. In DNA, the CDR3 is TGTGCCATCAGTGACGGGGATACGCAGTATTTT. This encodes CAISDGDTQYF.

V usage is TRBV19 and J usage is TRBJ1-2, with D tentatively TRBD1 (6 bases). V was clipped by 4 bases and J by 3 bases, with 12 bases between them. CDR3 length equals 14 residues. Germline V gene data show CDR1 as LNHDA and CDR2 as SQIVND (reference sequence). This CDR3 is CASSNADRYYGYTF. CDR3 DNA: TGTGCCAGTAGTAACGCCGACAGGTACTATGGCTACACCTTC.

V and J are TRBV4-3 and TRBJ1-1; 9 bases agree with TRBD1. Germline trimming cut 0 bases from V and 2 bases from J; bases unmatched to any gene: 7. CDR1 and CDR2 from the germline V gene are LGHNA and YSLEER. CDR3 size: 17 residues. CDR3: CASSQDKRDRENTEAFF. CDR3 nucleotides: TGCGCCAGCAGCCAAGATAAACGGGACAGGGAAAACACTGAAGCTTTCTTT.

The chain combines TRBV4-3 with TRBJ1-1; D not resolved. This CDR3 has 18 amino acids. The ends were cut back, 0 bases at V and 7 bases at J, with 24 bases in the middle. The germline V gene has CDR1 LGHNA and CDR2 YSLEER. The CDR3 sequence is CASSQDLTGPGKGYEAFF. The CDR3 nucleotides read TGCGCCAGCAGCCAAGACCTAACTGGCCCGGGGAAGGGTTATGAAGCTTTCTTT.

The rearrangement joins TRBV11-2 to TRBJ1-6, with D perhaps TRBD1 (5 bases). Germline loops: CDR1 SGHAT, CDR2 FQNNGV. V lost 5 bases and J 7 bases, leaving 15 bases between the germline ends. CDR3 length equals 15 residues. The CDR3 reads CASSPTPTANSPLHF. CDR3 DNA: TGTGCCAGCAGCCCTACCCCGACAGCCAATTCACCCCTCCACTTT.

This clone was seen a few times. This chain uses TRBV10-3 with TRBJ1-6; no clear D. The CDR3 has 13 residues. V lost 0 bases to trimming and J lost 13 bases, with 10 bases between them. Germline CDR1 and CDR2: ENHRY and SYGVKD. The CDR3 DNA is TGTGCCATCAGTGAGTCCGAATTAGTGCCCCTCCACTTT. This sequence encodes CAISESELVPLHF.

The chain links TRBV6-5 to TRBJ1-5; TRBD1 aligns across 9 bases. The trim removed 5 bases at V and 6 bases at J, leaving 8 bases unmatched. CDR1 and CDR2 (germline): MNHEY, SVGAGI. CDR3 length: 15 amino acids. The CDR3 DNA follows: TGTGCCAGCAGTCCCCAGACAGGGGGAGGTCAGCCCCAGCATTTT. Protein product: CASSPQTGGGQPQHF.

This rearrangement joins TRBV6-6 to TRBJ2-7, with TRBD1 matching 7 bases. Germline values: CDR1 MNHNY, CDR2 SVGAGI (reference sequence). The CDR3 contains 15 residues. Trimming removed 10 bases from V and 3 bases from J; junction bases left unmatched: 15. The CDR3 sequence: CATAKPDRLRYEQYF. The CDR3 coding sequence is TGTGCCACGGCCAAACCGGACAGGCTTCGCTACGAGCAGTACTTC.

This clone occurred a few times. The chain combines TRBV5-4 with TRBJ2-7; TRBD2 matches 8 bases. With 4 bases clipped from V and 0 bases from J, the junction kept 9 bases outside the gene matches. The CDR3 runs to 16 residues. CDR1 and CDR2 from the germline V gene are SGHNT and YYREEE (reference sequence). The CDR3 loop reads CASSIRGGYSSYEQYF. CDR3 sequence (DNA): TGTGCCAGCAGCATTCGGGGGGGCTACAGCTCCTACGAGCAGTACTTC.

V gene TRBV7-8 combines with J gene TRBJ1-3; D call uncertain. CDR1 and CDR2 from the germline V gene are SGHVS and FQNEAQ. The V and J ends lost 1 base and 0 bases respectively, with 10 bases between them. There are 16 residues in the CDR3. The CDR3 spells CASSLDSATSGNTIYF. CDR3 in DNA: TGTGCCAGCAGCTTAGACTCAGCTACCTCTGGAAACACCATATATTTT. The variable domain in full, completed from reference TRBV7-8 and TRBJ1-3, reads GAGVSQSPRYKVAKRGQDVALRCDPISGHVSLFWYQQALGQGPEFLTYFQNEAQLDKSGLPSDRFFAERPEGSVSTLKIQRTQQEDSAVYLCASSLDSATSGNTIYFGEGSWLTVV.

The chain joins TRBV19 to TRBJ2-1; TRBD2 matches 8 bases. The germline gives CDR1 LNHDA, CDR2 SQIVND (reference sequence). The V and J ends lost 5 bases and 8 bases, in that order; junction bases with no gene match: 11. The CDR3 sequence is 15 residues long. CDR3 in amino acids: CASSAPGGVFDEQFF. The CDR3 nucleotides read TGTGCCAGTAGTGCTCCGGGAGGGGTATTCGATGAGCAGTTCTTC.

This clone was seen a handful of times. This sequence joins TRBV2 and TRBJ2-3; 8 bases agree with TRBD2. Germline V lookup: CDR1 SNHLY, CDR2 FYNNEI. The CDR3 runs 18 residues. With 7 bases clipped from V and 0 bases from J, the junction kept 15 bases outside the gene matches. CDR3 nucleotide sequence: TGTGCCAGCAAAGAGGGGCCTTCGCGGGAGGAGAGCACAGATACGCAGTATTTT. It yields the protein CASKEGPSREESTDTQYF.

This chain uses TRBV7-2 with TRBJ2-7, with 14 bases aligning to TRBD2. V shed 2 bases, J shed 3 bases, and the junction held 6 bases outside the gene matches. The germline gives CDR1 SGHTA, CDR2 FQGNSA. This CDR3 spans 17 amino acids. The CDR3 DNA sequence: TGTGCCAGCAGCTTAAGACTAGCGGGGGGGCCGGACTACGAGCAGTACTTC. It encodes CASSLRLAGGPDYEQYF.

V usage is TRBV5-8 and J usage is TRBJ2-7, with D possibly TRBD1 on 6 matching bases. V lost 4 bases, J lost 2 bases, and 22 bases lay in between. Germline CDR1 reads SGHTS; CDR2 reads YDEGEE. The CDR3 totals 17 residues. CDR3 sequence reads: CASSALPDRTITYEQYV. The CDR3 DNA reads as TGTGCCAGCAGCGCCCTCCCCGACAGGACGATAACCTACGAGCAGTACGTC.